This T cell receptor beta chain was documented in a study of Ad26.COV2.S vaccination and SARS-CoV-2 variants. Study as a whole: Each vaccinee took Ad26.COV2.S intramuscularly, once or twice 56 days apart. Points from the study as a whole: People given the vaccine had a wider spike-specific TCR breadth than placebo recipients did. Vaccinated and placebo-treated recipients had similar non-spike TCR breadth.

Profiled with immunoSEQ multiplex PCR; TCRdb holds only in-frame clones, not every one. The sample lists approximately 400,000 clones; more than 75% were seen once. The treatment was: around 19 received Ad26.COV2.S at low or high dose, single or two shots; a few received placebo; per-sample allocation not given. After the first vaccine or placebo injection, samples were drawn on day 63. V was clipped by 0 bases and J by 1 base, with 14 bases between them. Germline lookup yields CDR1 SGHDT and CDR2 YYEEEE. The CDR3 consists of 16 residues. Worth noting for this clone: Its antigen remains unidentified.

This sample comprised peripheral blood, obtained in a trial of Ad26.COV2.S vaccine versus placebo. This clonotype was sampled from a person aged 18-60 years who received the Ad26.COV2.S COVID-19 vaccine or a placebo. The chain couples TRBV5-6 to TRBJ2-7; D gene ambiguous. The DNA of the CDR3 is TGTGCCAGCAGCTTGGTCCCGGGTTGGGGATCCTACGAGCAGTACTTC. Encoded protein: CASSLVPGWGSYEQYF. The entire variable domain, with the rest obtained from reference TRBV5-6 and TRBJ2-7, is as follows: DAGVTQSPTHLIKTRGQQVTLRCSPKSGHDTVSWYQQALGQGPQFIFQYYEEEERQRGNFPDRFSGHQFPNYSSELNVNALLLGDSALYLCASSLVPGWGSYEQYFGPGTRLTVT.